This passage covers 18 T cell receptor beta chains from one sample sequenced in a study of breast tumors, draining lymph nodes, adjacent tissues. Samples came from axillary lymph nodes draining the breast cancer. TCRdb re-called the multiplex PCR reads through MiXCR, storing one row per CDR3 protein. The table lists 200,000 to 300,000 distinct CDR3 sequences, more than 30% of them singletons. Source material: axillary lymph node tissue. These receptors were collected from a female donor with breast cancer. Some clones in this sample may be carry-over from other donors' samples.

In this sample, this clonotype turned up many times. The chain joins TRBV7-8 to TRBJ2-5, with 8 bases aligning to TRBD1. With 5 bases clipped from V and 5 bases from J, the junction kept 10 bases outside the gene matches. This CDR3 contains 15 residues. Germline assignment: CDR1 SGHVS and CDR2 FQNEAQ. The DNA for the CDR3 is TGTGCCAGCAGCATCCGGACAGGGACGGGGGAGACCCAGTACTTC. Translated: CASSIRTGTGETQYF.

This clonotype occurred many times. This chain joins TRBV29-1 and TRBJ2-3, with unresolved D. This CDR3 spans 12 amino acids. V was clipped by 2 bases and J by 4 bases, with 7 bases between them. Germline CDR1 SQVTM, CDR2 ANQGSEA. This CDR3 is CSVEKSPDTQYF. CDR3 DNA: TGCAGCGTTGAAAAGTCCCCAGATACGCAGTATTTT.

This clonotype was seen repeatedly, ten times or more. This chain links TRBV3-1 with TRBJ1-2; D may be TRBD1 (5 bases). Trimming removed 0 bases at V and 8 bases at J, with 13 bases between. The CDR3 totals 14 residues. CDR1 LGHDT and CDR2 YNNKEL come from the germline V gene (reference sequence). The CDR3 bases are TGTGCCAGCAGCCAAGAAGGATTCCAGGGCGGCTACACCTTC. It translates to CASSQEGFQGGYTF. Full variable domain (rest looked up from reference TRBV3-1 and TRBJ1-2): DTAVSQTPKYLVTQMGNDKSIKCEQNLGHDTMYWYKQDSKKFLKIMFSYNNKELIINETVPNRFSPKSPDKAHLNLHINSLELGDSAVYFCASSQEGFQGGYTFGSGTRLTVV.

The rearrangement links TRBV11-2 to TRBJ1-4; no clear D. CDR1 and CDR2 from the germline V gene are SGHAT and FQNNGV. Trimming shortened V by 5 bases and J by 2 bases, and 15 bases separated the two germline ends. The CDR3 totals 16 residues. This CDR3 reads CASSLTSGWTNEKLFF. The CDR3 DNA is TGTGCCAGCAGCCTAACTAGCGGGTGGACTAATGAAAAACTGTTTTTT.

This clonotype occurred many times. The V and J genes are TRBV29-1 and TRBJ2-1, with 12 nucleotides matching TRBD2. Germline CDR1 reads SQVTM; CDR2 reads ANQGSEA. The CDR3 runs to 15 residues. V shed 2 bases and J 8 bases; nucleotides not matched to a gene: 7. The CDR3 sequence is CSVESMTSGRYEQFF. The CDR3 coding sequence is TGCAGCGTTGAAAGTATGACTAGCGGGAGATATGAGCAGTTCTTC.

Worth noting for this clonotype: A much bigger clone sits one base away, suggesting this may be a read error. V gene TRBV20-1 combines with J gene TRBJ2-7; no clear D. CDR1 DFQATT and CDR2 SNEGSKA come from the germline V gene (reference sequence). The length of the CDR3 is 14 residues. The CDR3 reads CSAYSPGPSSEQYF. Here the CDR3 DNA reads TGCAGTGCCTACAGCCCCGGTCCCTCCTCCGAGCAGTACTTC.

This sequence joins TRBV12-3 or TRBV12-4 and TRBJ2-1; 7 nucleotides align to TRBD2. This CDR3 has 14 residues. V trimming: 5 bases; J trimming: 2 bases; junction bases outside the gene matches: 3. CDR3: CASSRGGPYNEQFF. For the CDR3, the DNA is TGTGCCAGCAGTCGCGGGGGACCCTACAATGAGCAGTTCTTC.

For this clonotype: A much bigger clone sits one base away, suggesting this may be a read error. The CDR3 reads CASMLYSSFYEQYF. The CDR3 region has the DNA TGTGCCAGCATGCTCTACTCGAGCTTCTACGAGCAGTACTTC. The gene calls are TRBV5-6 and TRBJ2-7, with no clear D. V was clipped by 6 bases and J by 3 bases, with 16 bases between them. Germline loops: CDR1 SGHDT, CDR2 YYEEEE. This CDR3 has 14 amino acids. The entire variable domain, with the rest obtained from reference TRBV5-6 and TRBJ2-7, is as follows: DAGVTQSPTHLIKTRGQQVTLRCSPKSGHDTVSWYQQALGQGPQFIFQYYEEEERQRGNFPDRFSGHQFPNYSSELNVNALLLGDSALYLCASMLYSSFYEQYFGPGTRLTVT.

This clonotype was counted at least ten times. The J gene is TRBJ1-4, the V gene TRBV6-1; TRBD1 aligns across 10 bases. Germline assignment: CDR1 MNHNS and CDR2 SASEGT. V was clipped by 11 bases and J by 2 bases; unmatched bases: 5. The CDR3 loop spans 14 amino acids. The CDR3, as DNA: TGTGCCCGTAGGGACAGGGGTACTAATGAAAAACTGTTTTTT. Its protein is CARRDRGTNEKLFF.

This clonotype came up many times. The chain uses TRBV11-3 and TRBJ2-7; the D call may be TRBD1 or TRBD2 (5 bases each). Germline V gene lookup returns CDR1 SGHNT and CDR2 YENEEA. Deletions cut 5 bases from V and 1 base from J, with 21 bases between. There are 17 residues in the CDR3. The CDR3 is CASSLYSGTAVSYEQYF. CDR3 sequence (DNA): TGTGCCAGCAGCCTCTACTCCGGGACGGCTGTTTCCTACGAGCAGTACTTC.

This clonotype appeared many times. The chain has TRBV29-1 and TRBJ2-1; TRBD1 or TRBD2 may be the D gene (5 bases each). CDR3 length equals 15 residues. The germline V gene has CDR1 SQVTM and CDR2 ANQGSEA. V was cut by 4 bases and J by 2 bases, with 15 bases left in between. The CDR3 loop reads CSVVGTSGAYNEQFF. Here the CDR3 DNA reads TGCAGCGTTGTTGGGACCTCCGGCGCCTACAATGAGCAGTTCTTC.

A remark on this clonotype: A much bigger clone sits one base away, suggesting this may be a read error. DNA for the CDR3: TGTGCCACCCGCCGGATGGTTCGCGATGAGCTGTTCTTC. Its translation is CATRRMVRDELFF. The chain has TRBV6-5 and TRBJ2-1; D uncertain. This CDR3 is built from 13 residues. Looked up from germline, CDR1 is MNHEY and CDR2 is SVGAGI.

Regarding this clonotype: A much larger clone differs from this one at a single base, so this may be a read error. No conserved phenylalanine or tryptophan ends this CDR3, so it is likely a read error. The V call is TRBV6-5, the J call TRBJ2-2; possibly TRBD2 for D (6 bases). The CDR3 sequence is 14 residues long. Germline CDR1 reads MNHEY; CDR2 reads SVGAGI. Trimming removed 8 bases at V and 7 bases at J, with 17 bases between. CDR3 sequence: CASRVGGGDGELFL. CDR3 sequence (DNA): TGTGCCAGCCGAGTCGGCGGAGGGGACGGGGAGCTGTTTCTT.

The rearrangement joins TRBV25-1 to TRBJ1-2; possible D gene TRBD1, 6 bases. The CDR3 sequence is 13 residues long. Trimming pared 4 bases from V and 8 bases from J, leaving 14 bases between. Germline loops: CDR1 MGHDK, CDR2 SYGVNS. The CDR3 bases are TGTGCCAGCAGTGTACAGGGCCTTCGGGGCTACACCTTC. Translation: CASSVQGLRGYTF.

This clonotype was counted between two and nine times. V and J are TRBV6-5 and TRBJ2-1, with a possible D match to TRBD1 (6 bases). The CDR3 is 17 residues long. Germline CDR1 reads MNHEY; CDR2 reads SVGAGI. Trimming left V 0 bases short and J 6 bases short, with 18 bases between. The CDR3 DNA follows: TGTGCCAGCAGTTACTCGAAAGGAGTCAGGGGCGGCAATGAGCAGTTCTTC. Protein product: CASSYSKGVRGGNEQFF.

This sequence joins TRBV30 and TRBJ1-2; 10 nucleotides line up with TRBD1. CDR3 length: 15 amino acids. CDR1 GTSNPN and CDR2 SVGIG come from the germline V gene (reference sequence). V lost 7 bases to trimming and J lost 3 bases; unmatched junction nucleotides: 11. The CDR3 region has the DNA TGTGCCTACCAGAGAGACGGACAGGGGGACTATGGCTACACCTTC. Its translation: CAYQRDGQGDYGYTF.

This clonotype was seen repeatedly, ten times or more. The chain couples TRBV20-1 to TRBJ2-1; 7 bases match TRBD2. Germline assignment: CDR1 DFQATT and CDR2 SNEGSKA (reference sequence). V shed 4 bases, J shed 9 bases, and the junction held 12 bases outside the gene matches. The CDR3 has 14 amino acids. This chain's CDR3 is CSAILTRELSEQFF. The CDR3 coding sequence is TGCAGTGCTATCCTCACGCGGGAGCTAAGTGAGCAGTTCTTC.

This clonotype was picked up a small number of times. The chain carries TRBV18 and TRBJ2-7; D unclear. The ends were cut back, 3 bases at V and 3 bases at J, with 12 bases in the middle. Germline-derived CDR1 and CDR2 are KGHSH and LQKENI. The CDR3 is made up of 14 amino acids. CDR3 protein: CASSPEPRNYEQYF. In nucleotides, the CDR3 is TGTGCCAGCTCACCCGAACCCCGAAACTACGAGCAGTACTTC.